Following are 26 T cell receptor beta chains from one sample sequenced in a study of vaccination and CD4 T cells after COVID-19. Cultured CD4+ T cell DNA was sequenced using the Oncomine TCR Beta short-read assay. TCRdb recomputed calls from the PCR reads with MiXCR, one row per CDR3 protein. In the table there are about 17,000 distinct CDR3 sequences, roughly half of which are singletons. Which antigens these TCRs recognize remains unknown. Treatment meaning: approximately nine-day PBMC culture with coronavirus spike peptide pools or control peptides (ViraFEST assay). The sequencing here drew on CD4+ T cells from blood, cultured in vitro, taken before SARS-CoV-2 vaccination. The receptors shown here come from a human donor who had recovered from COVID-19.

The V gene is TRBV19, the J gene TRBJ1-2; 8 bases map to TRBD1. The CDR3 sequence is 14 residues long. The V and J ends lost 4 bases and 4 bases, in that order; junction bases with no gene match: 5. The germline V gene encodes CDR1 LNHDA and CDR2 SQIVND (reference sequence). CDR3 bases: TGTGCCAGTAGTAGAGCGGACAGGGCCTATGGCTACACCTTC. Translation gives CASSRADRAYGYTF.

In its sample, this clonotype was seen once. The rearrangement joins TRBV5-4 to TRBJ2-5; the match to TRBD1 covers 7 bases. This CDR3 is 15 amino acids long. Germline V gives CDR1 SGHNT, CDR2 YYREEE (reference sequence). Unmatched junction bases numbered 7, after V lost 0 bases and J lost 5 bases. CDR3 DNA: TGTGCCAGCAGCTTGGCCCCAGGGGGAGACGAGACCCAGTACTTC. Translation gives CASSLAPGGDETQYF.

The V gene is TRBV28, the J gene TRBJ1-6, with 10 bases identical to TRBD1. The CDR3 totals 15 residues. V shed 8 bases, J shed 9 bases, and the junction held 10 bases outside the gene matches. Germline V gene data show CDR1 as MDHEN and CDR2 as SYDVKM. The CDR3, as DNA: TGTGCCAGCTCGGGACCGGGACAGGGGATTTCACCCCTCCACTTT. It is translated as CASSGPGQGISPLHF. Filled out from reference TRBV28 and TRBJ1-6, the complete variable domain reads DVKVTQSSRYLVKRTGEKVFLECVQDMDHENMFWYRQDPGLGLRLIYFSYDVKMKEKGDIPEGYSVSREKKERFSLILESASTNQTSMYLCASSGPGQGISPLHFGNGTRLTVT.

The chain employs TRBV6-5 and TRBJ2-2; 11 nucleotides match TRBD2. With 2 bases clipped from V and 1 base from J, the junction kept 3 bases outside the gene matches. The V gene's germline CDR1 is MNHEY and CDR2 SVGAGI. There are 17 residues in the CDR3. The CDR3 region is CASSYGLAGGNTGELFF. The CDR3, as DNA: TGTGCCAGCAGTTACGGGCTAGCGGGGGGGAACACCGGGGAGCTGTTTTTT.

The V and J genes are TRBV4-1 and TRBJ1-2, with 10 bases fitting TRBD1. This CDR3 comprises 15 residues. Germline loops: CDR1 MGHRA, CDR2 YSYEKL. After removal of 1 base from V and 5 bases from J, the junction contained 4 bases not matched to a gene. The CDR3 sequence is CASSQGQGAGYGYTF. Here the CDR3 DNA reads TGCGCCAGCAGCCAAGGACAGGGGGCAGGGTATGGCTACACCTTC.

The chain has TRBV5-4 and TRBJ1-1, with D uncertain. V gave up 0 bases and J gave up 1 base, with 7 bases separating them. The CDR3 is 14 amino acids. Germline CDR1 and CDR2: SGHNT and YYREEE (reference sequence). The CDR3 spells CASSLAVGNTEAFF. CDR3 DNA: TGTGCCAGCAGCTTGGCGGTAGGGAACACTGAAGCTTTCTTT.

The chain is built from TRBV11-2 and TRBJ2-7; 11 bases are a match to TRBD2. The junction had 10 bases not matched to a gene; V was cut back by 5 bases and J by 1 base. Germline V gene data show CDR1 as SGHAT and CDR2 as FQNNGV. The CDR3 is 17 residues long. The CDR3 coding sequence is TGTGCCAGCAGCGTACTCTCGCTAGCGGGAGGTTCCTACGAGCAGTACTTC. This encodes CASSVLSLAGGSYEQYF.

This clonotype came up a few times. This chain connects TRBV7-8 to TRBJ1-1, with a tentative D call TRBD1 (5 bases). V was pared by 2 bases and J by 10 bases, with 11 bases between. The CDR3 is 12 amino acids. In germline, CDR1 is SGHVS, CDR2 FQNEAQ. CDR3 protein: CASSLSQGGAFF. The CDR3 bases are TGTGCCAGCAGCTTAAGCCAGGGTGGAGCTTTCTTT.

V is TRBV7-2 and J is TRBJ2-3; perhaps TRBD2 as D (10 bases). The CDR3 has 20 residues. The germline gives CDR1 SGHTA, CDR2 FQGNSA. Trimming removed 6 bases at V and 0 bases at J, with 28 bases between. CDR3: CASRVGTGRTSGPSTDTQYF. Written as DNA, the CDR3 is TGTGCCAGCAGGGTAGGGACAGGGCGGACTAGCGGTCCTAGCACAGATACGCAGTATTTT.

J is TRBJ1-1 and V is TRBV6-2 or TRBV6-3; possible D gene TRBD1, 5 bases. Trimming removed 5 bases at V and 5 bases at J, with 6 bases between. The CDR3 has 11 residues. Germline CDR1 and CDR2: MNHEY and SVGEGT. The CDR3 DNA follows: TGTGCCAGCAGTAGGGGTACTGAAGCTTTCTTT. Encoded protein: CASSRGTEAFF.

In DNA form, the CDR3 reads TGCAGTGCTAGAGAAGCGGGGTCTGGCTACACCTTC. Amino acid sequence: CSAREAGSGYTF. The rearrangement links TRBV20-1 to TRBJ1-2; D is ambiguous. V was clipped by 0 bases and J by 7 bases, with 9 bases between them. Germline lookup yields CDR1 DFQATT and CDR2 SNEGSKA (reference sequence). The CDR3 consists of 12 residues.

The chain carries TRBV7-9 and TRBJ2-3, with TRBD2 as a possible D gene (6 bases). The ends were cut back, 2 bases at V and 1 base at J, with 10 bases in the middle. CDR1 SEHNR and CDR2 FQNEAQ come from the germline V gene (reference sequence). CDR3 length equals 15 residues. The CDR3 sequence: CASSLLGGGTDTQYF. The CDR3 coding sequence is TGTGCCAGCAGCTTATTGGGGGGAGGCACAGATACGCAGTATTTT.

V gene TRBV11-2 combines with J gene TRBJ1-6; TRBD1 agrees at 8 bases. The trim removed 6 bases at V and 2 bases at J, leaving 3 bases unmatched. The germline V gene encodes CDR1 SGHAT and CDR2 FQNNGV. This CDR3 region has 15 residues. The CDR3 loop reads CASSPGQAYNSPLHF. The CDR3, as DNA: TGTGCCAGCAGTCCGGGACAGGCCTATAATTCACCCCTCCACTTT.

This chain links TRBV20-1 with TRBJ2-5; D perhaps matches TRBD1 (7 bases). Trimming shortened V by 1 base and J by 3 bases, and 12 bases separated the two germline ends. Per the germline V gene, CDR1 is DFQATT and CDR2 is SNEGSKA (reference sequence). The CDR3 consists of 14 residues. CDR3 protein: CSARGGTAKETQYF. CDR3 coding DNA: TGCAGTGCTAGAGGCGGGACAGCCAAAGAGACCCAGTACTTC.

In this sample, this clonotype turned up a few times. The genes are TRBV7-2 and TRBJ1-6; 9 bases agree with TRBD1. The CDR3 totals 14 residues. The junction had 4 bases not matched to a gene; V was cut back by 4 bases and J by 9 bases. CDR1 and CDR2 from the germline V gene are SGHTA and FQGNSA. This CDR3 reads CASSYGQGSSPLHF. CDR3 nucleotide sequence: TGTGCCAGCAGCTACGGACAGGGGTCTTCACCCCTCCACTTT.

V is TRBV25-1 and J is TRBJ2-7; TRBD1 or TRBD2 may be the D gene (5 bases each). Germline V gene lookup returns CDR1 MGHDK and CDR2 SYGVNS. The length of the CDR3 is 14 residues. V was shortened by 1 base and J by 2 bases, with 9 bases between the two germline ends. The CDR3 DNA reads TGTGCCAGCAGTGAATCTGGGACGGCCTACGAGCAGTACTTC. Amino acid sequence: CASSESGTAYEQYF.

This clonotype came up a few times. This CDR3 reads CASSPQVATEAFF. The CDR3 DNA sequence: TGTGCCAGCAGCCCCCAAGTTGCCACTGAAGCTTTCTTT. The chain uses TRBV7-8 and TRBJ1-1, with D unresolved. CDR1 SGHVS and CDR2 FQNEAQ come from the germline V gene. This CDR3 comprises 13 residues. V was pared by 5 bases and J by 4 bases, with 11 bases between.

This rearrangement joins TRBV6-5 to TRBJ2-1; D may match TRBD1 or TRBD2 (6 bases each). The germline V gene has CDR1 MNHEY and CDR2 SVGAGI. Deletions cut 2 bases from V and 9 bases from J, with 11 bases between. The CDR3 has 13 amino acids. Written as DNA, the CDR3 is TGTGCCAGCAGTTACGGGGGGCTGGCTGAGCAGTTCTTC. It translates to CASSYGGLAEQFF.

The table lists this clonotype with a few counts. The chain combines TRBV7-2 with TRBJ1-1; D gene unclear. The CDR3 runs to 13 residues. V lost 1 base, J lost 0 bases, and 3 bases lay in between. Looked up from germline, CDR1 is SGHTA and CDR2 is FQGNSA. The CDR3 sequence: CASSLVVNTEAFF. CDR3 DNA: TGTGCCAGCAGCTTAGTGGTGAACACTGAAGCTTTCTTT. The whole variable domain, remainder taken from reference TRBV7-2 and TRBJ1-1, is GAGVSQSPSNKVTEKGKDVELRCDPISGHTALYWYRQSLGQGLEFLIYFQGNSAPDKSGLPSDRFSAERTGGSVSTLTIQRTQQEDSAVYLCASSLVVNTEAFFGQGTRLTVV.

This clonotype was picked up a small number of times. The chain employs TRBV27 and TRBJ2-5, with D possibly TRBD2 on 6 matching bases. V was trimmed by 5 bases and J by 5 bases, leaving 21 bases between them. Per germline, CDR1 MNHEY and CDR2 SMNVEV (reference sequence). The CDR3 sequence is 16 residues long. The CDR3, as DNA: TGTGCCAGCAGTCCCCGTTTGTCGCGGGAATGGGAGACCCAGTACTTC. Protein: CASSPRLSREWETQYF.

This clonotype has more than one count but fewer than ten. This sequence joins TRBV20-1 and TRBJ1-1, with TRBD1 matching over 12 bases. Germline V gives CDR1 DFQATT, CDR2 SNEGSKA (reference sequence). The V gene end was trimmed by 7 bases and the J gene end by 10 bases; junction bases not matched to a gene: 10. This CDR3 region has 13 residues. For the CDR3, the DNA is TGCAGTGTGAATACCGGGACAGGGGGCAGAGCTTTCTTT. The encoded protein is CSVNTGTGGRAFF.

This clonotype appeared a few times. The chain recombines TRBV27 with TRBJ2-2; 9 bases agree with TRBD2. From germline, CDR1 is MNHEY and CDR2 SMNVEV (reference sequence). Trimming cost V 2 bases and J 0 bases; bases outside gene matches: 1. This CDR3 is 16 amino acids long. The CDR3 nucleotides are TGTGCCAGCAGTTTAACTAGCGGGCCGAACACCGGGGAGCTGTTTTTT. Translated: CASSLTSGPNTGELFF.

This rearrangement joins TRBV4-1 to TRBJ2-5; possible D gene TRBD1, 5 bases. The CDR3 extends over 14 amino acids. Between the trimmed V and J ends, which lost 4 bases and 0 bases, there was a span of 9 bases. Germline V gene data show CDR1 as MGHRA and CDR2 as YSYEKL. CDR3 sequence reads: CASSLDSDQETQYF. CDR3 nucleotide sequence: TGCGCCAGCAGCCTCGACAGTGACCAAGAGACCCAGTACTTC.

The chain couples TRBV20-1 to TRBJ2-7; D may be TRBD2 (5 bases). The CDR3 covers 15 residues. V was trimmed by 0 bases and J by 1 base, leaving 13 bases between them. CDR1 DFQATT and CDR2 SNEGSKA come from the germline V gene (reference sequence). The CDR3 nucleotides are TGCAGTGCTAGAGATCGGGGAACTTCTTCCTACGAGCAGTACTTC. Its protein product is CSARDRGTSSYEQYF.

The sample holds a few counts of this clonotype. The chain joins TRBV11-1 to TRBJ2-3; 11 nucleotides line up with TRBD2. The V segment lost 4 bases and the J segment 4 bases; nucleotides outside the gene matches: 10. Germline V gives CDR1 SGHAT, CDR2 FQDESV (reference sequence). This CDR3 has 17 residues. The CDR3 nucleotides read TGTGCCAGCAGCTCGAACCCTAGCGGGAGGATCCCAGATACGCAGTATTTT. Protein product: CASSSNPSGRIPDTQYF.

The CDR3, as DNA: TGTGCCAGCAGCCGATCTGACAGGATCTATGGCTACACCTTC. As protein: CASSRSDRIYGYTF. The chain is built from TRBV28 and TRBJ1-2, with a tentative D call TRBD1 (6 bases). From germline, CDR1 is MDHEN and CDR2 SYDVKM. CDR3 length: 14 residues. Trimming removed 6 bases from V and 4 bases from J, with 15 bases in between.